The source of this T cell receptor beta chain is a study of T cell responses to AZD1222 COVID-19 vaccine. Study-wide points: Sampled repertoires all dated from after the peak T cell response. Across the whole spike, CD4 TCRs peaked at regions 160-218 and 743-854.

As for this clone: The antigen remains undetermined.

CDR1 ENHRY and CDR2 SYGVKD come from the germline V gene. The length of the CDR3 is 18 residues. V was clipped by 0 bases and J by 5 bases; unmatched bases: 14. The table came from immunoSEQ multiplex PCR; TCRdb's copy has only in-frame clones and leaves some out. The sample records tens of thousands of clones, more than 70% being singletons. Sample: peripheral blood, taken on day 0 of AZD1222 vaccination. The chain joins TRBV10-3 to TRBJ2-5, with 8 positions matching TRBD2. The receptor's source is an adult in good health. The CDR3 nucleotides are TGTGCCATCAGTGAGTCACGGGGGGGCCAGGCTGGGTCGGAGACCCAGTACTTC. It specifies CAISESRGGQAGSETQYF.